What follows are 17 T cell receptor beta chains derived from one specimen sequenced in a study of beta chain features in type 1 diabetes. Overall study findings and caveats: Shorter TCRB CDR3s, moderately but significantly so, were found in Type 1 diabetes patients in all four CD4+ subsets.

Their cognate antigens are unknown. Expressed TCRB transcripts were sequenced because the isolated RNA had all been reverse transcribed beforehand. Clones were read by immunoSEQ multiplex PCR, and TCRdb kept only the in-frame ones, dropping some. The sample lists a few hundred thousand clones, around an eighth seen once, with around 0.0099% in the top ten. The specimen sequenced was naive CD4+ T cells from blood. These TCRs come from a woman between 18 and 29 years old with type 1 diabetes.

This chain joins TRBV25-1 and TRBJ2-1, with 7 bases that match TRBD2. The CDR3 sequence is 15 residues long. CDR1 and CDR2 (germline): MGHDK, SYGVNS. J gave up 5 bases and V 4 bases, and 8 bases lay outside the gene matches. For the CDR3, the DNA is TGTGCCAGCAGTGTGGGCGGGAGTCTCGACAATGAGCAGTTCTTC. This sequence encodes CASSVGGSLDNEQFF.

The V gene is TRBV9, the J gene TRBJ2-7, with D possibly matching TRBD1 (6 bases). The CDR3 contains 15 residues. Between the trimmed V and J ends, which lost 2 bases and 3 bases, there was a span of 15 bases. Germline-derived CDR1 and CDR2 are SGDLS and YYNGEE. The CDR3 protein is CASSVKDRGFYEQYF. The CDR3 DNA is TGTGCCAGCAGCGTGAAGGACAGAGGATTCTACGAGCAGTACTTC. Using reference TRBV9 and TRBJ2-7 for the parts outside the CDR3, the full variable domain is DSGVTQTPKHLITATGQRVTLRCSPRSGDLSVYWYQQSLDQGLQFLIQYYNGEERAKGNILERFSAQQFPDLHSELNLSSLELGDSALYFCASSVKDRGFYEQYFGPGTRLTVT.

This clone was found a few times. The chain is built from TRBV30 and TRBJ2-5; weak D call: TRBD1 (7 bases). The CDR3 sequence is 13 residues long. Trimming removed 0 bases from V and 5 bases from J, with 10 bases in between. The germline V gene has CDR1 GTSNPN and CDR2 SVGIG (reference sequence). CDR3 in amino acids: CAWSVAGQETQYF. Here the CDR3 DNA reads TGTGCCTGGAGTGTGGCGGGACAGGAGACCCAGTACTTC.

The gene calls are TRBV5-4 and TRBJ2-5, with D maybe TRBD2 (6 bases). V gave up 3 bases and J gave up 4 bases, with 16 bases separating them. CDR1 is SGHNT and CDR2 is YYREEE in the germline V gene (reference sequence). CDR3 length: 15 residues. The CDR3 bases are TGTGCCAGCAGCTCGGGACTGTTGGGCCTAGAGACCCAGTACTTC. Translated, it gives CASSSGLLGLETQYF.

The V gene is TRBV15, the J gene TRBJ2-2; the D is unclear. CDR1 and CDR2 from the germline V gene are LNHNV and YYDKDF (reference sequence). V was clipped by 0 bases and J by 7 bases, with 6 bases between them. This CDR3 region has 13 residues. The CDR3 here is CATSRDGLGELFF. The CDR3 DNA reads as TGTGCCACCAGCAGAGATGGGCTCGGGGAGCTGTTTTTT.

In its sample, this clone was seen a few times. This chain links TRBV23-1 with TRBJ1-5; D remains unclear. TRBV23-1 is reported as an ORF; its role is uncertain. V lost 5 bases and J 4 bases, leaving 9 bases between the germline ends. The CDR3 spans 13 residues. In DNA form, the CDR3 reads TGCGCCAGCAGTATGGAGGTTAATCAGCCCCAGCATTTT. It codes for CASSMEVNQPQHF.

This chain uses TRBV5-4 with TRBJ2-1; D might be TRBD1 (5 bases). From germline, CDR1 is SGHNT and CDR2 YYREEE (reference sequence). This CDR3 contains 15 residues. Trimming took 4 bases from V and 1 from J, leaving 12 bases between them. The CDR3, as DNA: TGTGCCAGCAGCCAGACAGTGGTTTCCTACAATGAGCAGTTCTTC. Translation: CASSQTVVSYNEQFF.

V usage is TRBV28 and J usage is TRBJ2-7; possibly TRBD1 for D (5 bases). The V end lost 6 bases, the J end lost 0 bases, and 12 bases lay between the germline ends. This CDR3 is built from 14 residues. Germline CDR1 MDHEN, CDR2 SYDVKM. This CDR3 reads CASSYRLSSYEQYF. For the CDR3, the DNA is TGTGCCAGCAGCTACAGGTTGAGCTCCTACGAGCAGTACTTC.

V and J are TRBV28 and TRBJ2-7; D perhaps matches TRBD2 (5 bases). This CDR3 spans 12 amino acids. With 7 bases removed from V and 4 bases from J, the gap between germline ends came to 11 bases. The V gene's germline CDR1 is MDHEN and CDR2 SYDVKM. CDR3 sequence: CASTGRVYEQYF. As DNA, the CDR3 is TGTGCCAGCACCGGGCGGGTTTACGAGCAGTACTTC.

This chain joins TRBV11-2 and TRBJ2-3, with D unclear. The CDR3 is 17 residues long. Per germline, CDR1 SGHAT and CDR2 FQNNGV. V dropped 5 bases and J dropped 2 bases, with 20 bases sitting between them. In DNA form, the CDR3 reads TGTGCCAGCAGCCAACCGACACCCGCGACCCACACAGATACGCAGTATTTT. It is translated as CASSQPTPATHTDTQYF.

The V gene is TRBV12-5, the J gene TRBJ2-1; D possibly corresponds to TRBD1 (6 bases). The germline V and J ends were trimmed by 6 bases and 4 bases, with 16 bases remaining between them. Germline V gives CDR1 LGHNT, CDR2 FRNRAP. The CDR3 has 15 residues. CDR3 protein: CASGRQAKDYNEQFF. For the CDR3, the DNA is TGTGCTAGTGGCCGACAGGCTAAAGATTACAATGAGCAGTTCTTC.

CDR3 amino acids: CATSSPRDNSYNEQFF. Written as DNA, the CDR3 is TGTGCCACCAGCAGTCCCCGGGACAACTCCTACAATGAGCAGTTCTTC. The chain has TRBV15 and TRBJ2-1; a possible D gene is TRBD1 (6 bases). V was trimmed by 3 bases and J by 0 bases, leaving 12 bases between them. The CDR3 loop spans 16 amino acids. Germline CDR1 is LNHNV and CDR2 is YYDKDF (reference sequence).

The chain employs TRBV15 and TRBJ1-5; D unclear. CDR1 and CDR2 from the germline V gene are LNHNV and YYDKDF (reference sequence). This CDR3 region has 16 residues. Trimming removed 1 base at V and 0 bases at J, with 10 bases between. The CDR3 DNA is TGTGCCACCAGCAGAGTCGCCGGGGATAGCAATCAGCCCCAGCATTTT. Its translation is CATSRVAGDSNQPQHF.

CDR3 sequence: CASRNSDRVVYNEQFF. Written as DNA, the CDR3 is TGTGCCAGCAGGAACTCGGACAGGGTCGTCTACAATGAGCAGTTCTTC. This chain connects TRBV28 to TRBJ2-1, with TRBD1 matching over 8 bases. Trimming cost V 6 bases and J 3 bases; bases outside gene matches: 10. CDR1 is MDHEN, CDR2 SYDVKM, per germline. The CDR3 extends over 16 amino acids.

This clone has a handful of counts. The chain is built from TRBV7-2 and TRBJ2-7; D is perhaps TRBD1 (5 bases). From germline, CDR1 is SGHTA and CDR2 FQGNSA. Trimming cost V 0 bases and J 4 bases, with 16 bases left between them. This CDR3 spans 16 amino acids. CDR3 DNA: TGTGCCAGCAGCTTAGCGCACAGGCCCTCCACATACGAGCAGTACTTC. Translating gives CASSLAHRPSTYEQYF.

This chain joins TRBV28 and TRBJ1-2; no reliable D call. V was shortened by 5 bases and J by 3 bases, with 7 bases between the two germline ends. CDR1 is MDHEN and CDR2 is SYDVKM in the germline V gene. The CDR3 length is 12 residues. CDR3 bases: TGTGCCAGCAGTACCCGGTACTATGGCTACACCTTC. Its protein is CASSTRYYGYTF.

The rearrangement uses TRBV4-3 and TRBJ2-3; 10 bases fit TRBD2. Germline V CDR1 and CDR2: LGHNA, YSLEER. V shed 1 base, J shed 3 bases, and the junction held 10 bases outside the gene matches. There are 18 residues in the CDR3. Here the CDR3 DNA reads TGCGCCAGCAGCCAAGGGACTAGCGGAATCGCTAGTACAGATACGCAGTATTTT. Translation gives CASSQGTSGIASTDTQYF.